This T cell receptor (beta chain) stems from a study of blood T cells in healthy people across ages (dated by TCRdb to between 2015 and 2017). About the study as a whole: In model experiments, template switching captured about one uniquely barcoded TCR beta cDNA molecule for every two T cells. Age-related changes in TCR beta repertoire diversity were measured in the study by deep sequencing normalized with unique cDNA molecular identifiers. The donors were split into four age groups: young (average 16 years), middle-aged (over 35), aged (approximately 59) and long-lived (more than 80). Donors of different ages were randomly distributed across sequencing lanes to avoid experimental bias. Using the same blood draw, the study looked at two additional independent replicas of 1 million unique cDNA reads for two donors, one aged 18 to 30 and the other aged 80 or older. Broader findings and caveats from the paper: Observed TCR beta diversity correlated strongly with the percentage of naive T cells measured by flow cytometry. Compared with the aged group, the long-lived group had more naive CD4+ T cells, fewer expanded clones and increased TCR diversity, a pattern suggesting age selection. Bulk unsorted PBMC profiling prevented conclusive comparison of naive and antigen-experienced compartments. Observed TCR beta diversity per million T cells fell roughly linearly with age, and a significant reduction was already apparent by age about 36. The CMV infection status of donors was not known, potentially confounding age-related changes in expanded clonotypes. Total diversity estimates from one million sequenced T cells were considered lower bounds and underestimates.

As regards this clonotype: The clone's antigen remains unknown. No base qualities exist here, and no much larger clone lies one base off it.

The receptor library was made with 5' RACE. TCRdb records Illumina HiSeq 2500 as the sequencer. A second PCR of roughly 6 to 11 cycles was run with a J-beta primer mix and a sample-barcoded 5' primer. A unique molecular identifier was introduced onto each TCR beta cDNA molecule by a template-switch 5' adaptor carrying 12 random nucleotides. Each sample yielded at least 2.5 million CDR3-containing paired-end reads. First-strand cDNA was synthesized from all RNA with the Mint cDNA synthesis kit, primed by a TRBC-specific oligonucleotide. All cDNA was treated with uracil-DNA glycosylase and then went through a first 18-cycle PCR with the universal primers M1SS and BC2_uni_R. As for how the authors treated the data: Normalization of each sample was performed by random selection of 1 million high-quality reads, each carrying a distinct molecular identifier. Reads with shared molecular identifiers were discarded instead of being binned into consensus sequences. CDR3 identification, clonotype clustering and error correction used MiTCR with a Q25 quality threshold and the strictest error-elimination algorithm. Lower-bound total TCR beta diversity was estimated with a nonparametric unseen species model using Euler transformation. The public sequencing data were trimmed at Q25 with fastp and processed into clonotypes with MiXCR by TCRdb, which kept only in-frame beta chains. Each CDR3 protein gets just one entry, which takes the most common genes and DNA from the rows behind it. V and J calls and clone size were set by TCRdb, not the authors. This sample has 700,000 to 850,000 distinct CDR3 sequences in its table, and around 34% of those were observed once. The ten top clones hold roughly 13% of the sample.

Donors were under 40 systemically healthy Caucasian individuals from Russia aged roughly 6 to 90 years. Each donor gave about 9.7 milliliters of peripheral blood, drawn into EDTA-treated Vacutainer tubes. Ficoll-Paque density-gradient centrifugation was used to isolate PBMCs, with at least 6.5 million obtained per sample. Total RNA was extracted from PBMCs with Trizol reagent, with at least 5.5 micrograms obtained per sample. The percentages of naive CD45RAhigh/CD27high T cells were determined by flow cytometry on a PBMC aliquot from every donor. Germline trimming amounts to 3 bases on V and 5 bases on J, with 5 as the count of junction bases outside the gene matches. The CDR1 and CDR2 encoded by the germline V gene (reference sequence) are SEHNR and FQNEAQ. Inclusive of the bounding cysteine and phenylalanine, the CDR3 is 14 residues long. Only the CDR3 DNA stays, 42 bases, in frame from base 1.

The chain employs TRBV7-9 and TRBJ1-2, and 8 junction bases match TRBD1. Sequencing was performed on blood. The sequence was obtained from a man between 18 and 35 years old in good health. The CDR3 has the sequence CASSFQDRVYGYTF. The DNA reads TGTGCCAGCAGCTTCCAGGACAGGGTTTATGGCTACACCTTC. The full variable domain, completed from the reference TRBV7-9 and TRBJ1-2 proteins outside the CDR3, reads DTGVSQNPRHKITKRGQNVTFRCDPISEHNRLYWYRQTLGQGPEFLTYFQNEAQLEKSRLLSDRFSAERPKGSFSTLEIQRTEQGDSAMYLCASSFQDRVYGYTFGSGTRLTVV.